This TCR beta chain appears in the sequencing data of a study of blood T cell repertoires in COVID-19 (TCRdb year 2020). A note on the overall study: The collaborator samples originated in the United States, Italy and Spain and spanned the acute and convalescent phases of COVID-19. Deeply sampled blood TCRbeta repertoires from subjects exposed to, actively infected with, or recovered from COVID-19 were included in the dataset. The repertoires were released in a freely available public database meant as a resource for research on the immune response to SARS-CoV-2. The samples were drawn from the first 160 participants of the ongoing ImmuneRACE study and from about 1,200 subjects provided by 6 global collaborators. Where HLA class I and class II types were available, the types were taken from metadata supplied by the sample provider, not from assay-based typing. Sample metadata almost always included a de-identified subject ID, COVID-19 status, age in years and sex. The prospective study material was composed of cDNA or gDNA derived from T cells, B-cell-depleted T cells, or PBMCs.

Study-level results and caveats: The quantity of clinical and demographic metadata differed by source and by participant and was supplied without curation.

The immunoSEQ Assay, a bias-controlled multiplex PCR, was used to amplify TCRbeta CDR3 regions from genomic DNA. Per the source publication's procedure: Within the assay, amplification of reference gene primers was used to estimate how many nucleated cells each sample contained. To quantify the absolute abundance of each unique TCRbeta CDR3 rearrangement, sequence reads were collapsed and filtered. For each sample, productive Simpson clonality was calculated by taking the square root of Simpson's diversity index across productive rearrangements. The table comes from immuneACCESS by way of TCRdb, which keeps in-frame sequences with V and J called. Part of the clones is missing from these tables; in studies checked, under half for an unresolved V gene and the rest for unknown reasons. For V, J and clone size, that table is used; D and trimming come from the DNA. The sample includes around 210,000 clones, with 65% to 90% observed a single time. The ten largest clones add up to about 5.1% of the sample.

At one collaborating source in Seattle, patients were enrolled during active infection and were followed longitudinally through the course of disease. The collaborating institutions used their own protocols to collect whole blood in K2EDTA tubes. For TCRbeta analysis, collaborators shipped samples in one of three forms: frozen whole blood, isolated PBMCs, or DNA extracted from either of those sample types. Reading the germline V gene (reference sequence) gives CDR1 MNHEY and CDR2 SMNVEV. The CDR3 goes from the cysteine to the phenylalanine over 14 residues. Only the CDR3 DNA is retained, 42 bases long and in frame from the first base. V and J are truncated by 4 bases and 5 bases respectively, leaving an intervening sequence of 13 bases. A note on this clone: Its antigen target is currently unknown. No per-base quality is available; no much larger clone lies one base away.

The clonotype was recovered from a man over 45 with COVID-19, enrolled during active disease. The chain couples TRBV27 to TRBJ2-3, with TRBD1 perhaps the D gene, on 6 matching bases. Sequencing used peripheral blood. The sequenced DNA is TGTGCCAGCAGTTCCCTCCAGGGGTTAGATACGCAGTATTTT. This gives the protein CASSSLQGLDTQYF.